Below, one TCR beta chain is given with its context. The antigen remains unidentified. This entry comes from a study of STAT5B mutations in CD4+ large granular lymphocyte leukemia. Findings and caveats of the study: TRBV06-family usage was enriched in top patient clones (8/27) versus controls (2/35).

Trimming cost V 6 bases and J 5 bases, with 11 bases left between them. This CDR3 spans 12 amino acids. Germline values: CDR1 SGDLS, CDR2 YYNGEE. The table came from immunoSEQ multiplex PCR; TCRdb's copy has only in-frame clones and leaves some out. This table has 25,000 to 35,000 clones, around 74% appearing once. The sample was CD4+ T cells from blood buffy coats. This TCR derives from a human donor in good health. The chain is built from TRBV9 and TRBJ1-2; D gene uncertain. The DNA of the CDR3 is TGTGCCAGCACCAGAGGCCCTTATGGCTACACCTTC. Translation: CASTRGPYGYTF. The full variable domain, completed using reference TRBV9 and TRBJ1-2, is DSGVTQTPKHLITATGQRVTLRCSPRSGDLSVYWYQQSLDQGLQFLIQYYNGEERAKGNILERFSAQQFPDLHSELNLSSLELGDSALYFCASTRGPYGYTFGSGTRLTVV.